This paragraph covers one T cell receptor (beta chain) sequence. The antigen remains undetermined. TCRdb's copy holds only in-frame clones and misses some; the assay was immunoSEQ multiplex PCR. This sample has about 28,000 clones, with 87% found just once. Time point of the sample: week 5, during vaccination. Every vaccination contained 300 ug of the mutant IDH1 20-mer peptide and was paired with topical imiquimod. These data belong to a study of a mutant IDH1 vaccine in newly diagnosed glioma. Overall study context: Patients were given eight vaccinations, scheduled in weeks 1, 3, 5, 7, 11, 15, 19 and 23.

The CDR3 has 14 amino acids. CDR1 is SGHDN, CDR2 FVKESK, per germline. Trimming took off 3 bases at V and 1 base at J, with 6 bases between the two ends. Broader study findings: Seemingly, pseudoprogression had no relation to changes in the top peripheral T cell clonotypes.

Material: peripheral blood mononuclear cells (PBMCs), obtained from a glioma patient whose treatment included an IDH1 peptide vaccine. The chain recombines TRBV14 with TRBJ2-2; tentative D call: TRBD1 (6 bases). The sequence came from a woman in her thirties or forties with glioma. Some clones in this sample may be carry-over from other donors' samples. The CDR3 protein is CASSQTGNTGELFF. CDR3 nucleotides: TGTGCCAGCAGCCAGACAGGGAACACCGGGGAGCTGTTTTTT.